Shown below are 8 T cell receptor beta chains from a single sample sequenced in a study of Ad26.COV2.S vaccination and SARS-CoV-2 variants. The method was immunoSEQ multiplex PCR; TCRdb's version includes in-frame clones alone and lacks a portion of them. The table lists about 680,000 clones, more than 80% of them singletons. Stated treatment: over 15 received Ad26.COV2.S at low or high dose, single or two shots; roughly five received placebo; per-sample allocation not given. Samples analyzed were those drawn on day 63 after the first vaccine or placebo injection. This specimen consisted of peripheral blood, obtained in a trial of Ad26.COV2.S vaccine versus placebo. The receptors stem from a person aged 18-65 years who received the Ad26.COV2.S COVID-19 vaccine or a placebo.

The V and J genes are TRBV24-1 and TRBJ1-2; D is possibly TRBD1 (5 bases). Trimming cost V 3 bases and J 3 bases, with 13 bases left between them. The CDR3 extends over 15 amino acids. The germline V gene encodes CDR1 KGHDR and CDR2 SFDVKD. CDR3 sequence: CATSDPRLGDYGYTF. The CDR3 DNA is TGTGCCACCAGTGATCCCCGCTTGGGGGACTATGGCTACACCTTC.

The rearrangement links TRBV3-1 (or the pseudogene TRBV3-2) to TRBJ1-5, with TRBD1 as a possible D gene (6 bases). Trimming cost V 1 base and J 7 bases, with 11 bases left between them. The CDR3 runs to 14 residues. Germline V gives CDR1 LGHDT, CDR2 YNNKEL (reference sequence). CDR3 nucleotides: TGTGCCAGCAGCCAAGTGGCAGGGGAACAGCCCCAGCATTTT. Its translation is CASSQVAGEQPQHF.

The chain couples TRBV10-3 to TRBJ1-1; 9 bases match TRBD1. This CDR3 spans 13 amino acids. CDR1 ENHRY and CDR2 SYGVKD come from the germline V gene. V lost 6 bases to trimming and J lost 6 bases; unmatched junction nucleotides: 5. DNA of the CDR3: TGTGCCATCAGGGGGACAGGGAGCCCTGAAGCTTTCTTT. Translating gives CAIRGTGSPEAFF.

The rearrangement joins TRBV18 to TRBJ2-5, with 8 bases identical to TRBD1. J lost 5 bases, V lost 3 bases, and 8 bases had no gene match. Germline V lookup: CDR1 KGHSH, CDR2 LQKENI. This CDR3 is built from 15 residues. The CDR3 DNA is TGTGCCAGCTCACCTAACCAGGGGGCATGGGAGACCCAGTACTTC. Residues: CASSPNQGAWETQYF.

The chain carries TRBV14 and TRBJ2-7; TRBD1 aligns across 7 bases. The CDR3 has 14 amino acids. V was clipped by 4 bases and J by 5 bases; unmatched bases: 8. Germline CDR1 and CDR2: SGHDN and FVKESK. The CDR3 protein is CASSRTGTEDEQYF. Written as DNA, the CDR3 is TGTGCCAGCAGCCGAACCGGGACAGAGGACGAGCAGTACTTC.

The CDR3 is CASSFNTQGYGYTF. The CDR3 DNA reads as TGCGCCAGCAGCTTCAACACTCAGGGGTATGGCTACACCTTC. The rearrangement joins TRBV5-1 to TRBJ1-2; TRBD1 might be the D (6 bases). V was shortened by 2 bases and J by 5 bases, with 13 bases between the two germline ends. Germline V gene sequence: CDR1 SGHRS, CDR2 YFSETQ. The CDR3 is 14 residues long.

The J gene is TRBJ1-3, the V gene TRBV7-9; 7 bases are a match to TRBD1. V shed 3 bases, J shed 1 base, and the junction held 0 bases outside the gene matches. The CDR3 extends over 14 amino acids. Germline CDR1 and CDR2: SEHNR and FQNEAQ (reference sequence). The CDR3 nucleotides read TGTGCCAGCAGCTTGACAGGGTCTGGAAACACCATATATTTT. The encoded protein is CASSLTGSGNTIYF.

This clone has only one observation. The chain has TRBV7-2 and TRBJ1-2; TRBD1 might be the D (6 bases). The V end lost 5 bases, the J end lost 3 bases, and 16 bases lay between the germline ends. The CDR3 has 15 residues. Germline V CDR1 and CDR2: SGHTA, FQGNSA. The CDR3 reads CASSLLGGQDYGYTF. In DNA form, the CDR3 reads TGTGCCAGCAGCCTCCTTGGGGGGCAAGACTATGGCTACACCTTC.